The entry that follows covers one T cell receptor (beta chain) sequence. Its specificity is not known. The PCR had 60 Vbeta and 13 Jbeta primers. TCRdb's copy holds only in-frame clones and misses some; the assay was immunoSEQ multiplex PCR. Among roughly 190,000 clones, around three quarters were seen once, and the ten largest hold approximately 2%. This record comes from a study of cytomegalovirus exposure and HLA in healthy donors. The CDR3 is made up of 20 amino acids. From germline, CDR1 is LNHNV and CDR2 YYDKDF (reference sequence). Trimming took 0 bases from V and 3 from J; bases not matched to a gene: 18. General study results and limits: The authors later found HLA-associated TCR beta chains more clonally expanded than equally common others.

The rearrangement links TRBV15 to TRBJ1-1, with TRBD1 identical over 8 bases. This TCR came from a woman in her 30s in good health and CMV-seropositive. Specimen: PBMCs. The DNA for the CDR3 is TGTGCCACCAGCAGAGAGGATACTAGCGTCTGGACAGGGCAGTACACTGAAGCTTTCTTT. Its protein product is CATSREDTSVWTGQYTEAFF.